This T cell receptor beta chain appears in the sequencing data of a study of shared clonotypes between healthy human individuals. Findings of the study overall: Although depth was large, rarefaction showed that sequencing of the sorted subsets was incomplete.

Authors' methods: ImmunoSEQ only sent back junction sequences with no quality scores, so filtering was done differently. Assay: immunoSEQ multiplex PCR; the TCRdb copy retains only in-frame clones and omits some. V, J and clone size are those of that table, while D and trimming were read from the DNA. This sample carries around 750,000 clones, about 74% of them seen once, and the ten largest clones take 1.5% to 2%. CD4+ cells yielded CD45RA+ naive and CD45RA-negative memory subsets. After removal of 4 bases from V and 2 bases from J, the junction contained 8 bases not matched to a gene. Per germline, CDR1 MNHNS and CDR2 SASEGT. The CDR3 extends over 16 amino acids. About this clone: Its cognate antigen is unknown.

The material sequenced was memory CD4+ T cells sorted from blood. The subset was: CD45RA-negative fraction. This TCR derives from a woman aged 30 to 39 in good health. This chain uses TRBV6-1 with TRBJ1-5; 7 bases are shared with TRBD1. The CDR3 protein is CASSAQGGAGNQPQHF. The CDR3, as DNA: TGTGCCAGCAGTGCACAAGGGGGCGCGGGCAATCAGCCCCAGCATTTT.